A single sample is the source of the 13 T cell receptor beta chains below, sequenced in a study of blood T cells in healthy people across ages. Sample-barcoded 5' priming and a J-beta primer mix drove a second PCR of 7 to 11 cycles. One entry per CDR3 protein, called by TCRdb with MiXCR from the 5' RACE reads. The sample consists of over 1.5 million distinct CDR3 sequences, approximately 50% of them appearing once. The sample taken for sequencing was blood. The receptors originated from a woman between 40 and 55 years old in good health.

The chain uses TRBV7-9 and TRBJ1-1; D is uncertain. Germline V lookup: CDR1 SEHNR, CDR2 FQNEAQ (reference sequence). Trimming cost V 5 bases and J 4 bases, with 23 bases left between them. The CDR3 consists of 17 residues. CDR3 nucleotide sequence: TGTGCCAGCAGCCCGATGGGAGTCAGCACGGGTCTCACTGAAGCTTTCTTT. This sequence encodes CASSPMGVSTGLTEAFF. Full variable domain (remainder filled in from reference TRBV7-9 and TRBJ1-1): DTGVSQNPRHKITKRGQNVTFRCDPISEHNRLYWYRQTLGQGPEFLTYFQNEAQLEKSRLLSDRFSAERPKGSFSTLEIQRTEQGDSAMYLCASSPMGVSTGLTEAFFGQGTRLTVV.

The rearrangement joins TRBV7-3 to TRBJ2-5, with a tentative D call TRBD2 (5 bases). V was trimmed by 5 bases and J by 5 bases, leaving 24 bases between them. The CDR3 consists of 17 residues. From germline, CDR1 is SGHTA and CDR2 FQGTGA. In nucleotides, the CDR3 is TGTGCCAGCAGCCCGATCGGAACCGCCGAGGGTAGGGAGACCCAGTACTTC. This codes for CASSPIGTAEGRETQYF.

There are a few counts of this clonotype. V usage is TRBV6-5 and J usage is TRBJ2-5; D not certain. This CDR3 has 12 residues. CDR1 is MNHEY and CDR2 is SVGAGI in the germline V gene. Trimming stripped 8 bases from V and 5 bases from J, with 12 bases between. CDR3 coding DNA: TGTGCCAGCTGGTCGGGTGGGGAGACCCAGTACTTC. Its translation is CASWSGGETQYF.

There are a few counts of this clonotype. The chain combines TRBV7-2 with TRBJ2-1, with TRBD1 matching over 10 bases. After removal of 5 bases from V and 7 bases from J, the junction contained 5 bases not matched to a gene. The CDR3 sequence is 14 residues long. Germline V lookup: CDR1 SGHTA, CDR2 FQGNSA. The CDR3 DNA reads TGTGCCAGCAGCCTTCGACAGGGGGCGAATGAGCAGTTCTTC. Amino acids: CASSLRQGANEQFF.

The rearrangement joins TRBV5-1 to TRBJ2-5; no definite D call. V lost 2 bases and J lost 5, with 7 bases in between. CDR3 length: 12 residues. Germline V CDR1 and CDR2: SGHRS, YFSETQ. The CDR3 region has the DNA TGCGCCAGCAGCTTTCAAGTTGAGACCCAGTACTTC. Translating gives CASSFQVETQYF.

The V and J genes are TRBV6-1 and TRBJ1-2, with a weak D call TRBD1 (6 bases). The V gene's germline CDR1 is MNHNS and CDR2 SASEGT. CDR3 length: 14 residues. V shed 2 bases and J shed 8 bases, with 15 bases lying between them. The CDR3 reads CASSELGRGGGYTF. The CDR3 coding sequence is TGTGCCAGCAGTGAACTTGGCAGGGGAGGCGGCTACACCTTC.

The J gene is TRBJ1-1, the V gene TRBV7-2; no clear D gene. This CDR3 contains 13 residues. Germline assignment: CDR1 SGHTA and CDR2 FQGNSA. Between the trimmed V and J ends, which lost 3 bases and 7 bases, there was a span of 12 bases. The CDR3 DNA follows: TGTGCCAGCAGCTTTAGGTCGGTCGGTGAAGCTTTCTTT. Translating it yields CASSFRSVGEAFF.

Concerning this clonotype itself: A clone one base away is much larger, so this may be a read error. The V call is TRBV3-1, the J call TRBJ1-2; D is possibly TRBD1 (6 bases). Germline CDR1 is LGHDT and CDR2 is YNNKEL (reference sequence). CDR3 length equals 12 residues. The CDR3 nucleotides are TGTACCAGCAGTCAGGGGCTGGGTGGCTACACCTTC. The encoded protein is CTSSQGLGGYTF. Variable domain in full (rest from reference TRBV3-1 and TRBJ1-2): DTAVSQTPKYLVTQMGNDKSIKCEQNLGHDTMYWYKQDSKKFLKIMFSYNNKELIINETVPNRFSPKSPDKAHLNLHINSLELGDSAVYFCTSSQGLGGYTFGSGTRLTVV.

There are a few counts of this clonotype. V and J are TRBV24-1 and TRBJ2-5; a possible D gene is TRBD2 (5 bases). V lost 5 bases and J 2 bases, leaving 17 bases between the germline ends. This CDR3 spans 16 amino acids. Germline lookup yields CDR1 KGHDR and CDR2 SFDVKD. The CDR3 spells CATSGPSGVGQETQYF. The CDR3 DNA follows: TGTGCCACCAGTGGCCCCTCCGGGGTAGGTCAAGAGACCCAGTACTTC.

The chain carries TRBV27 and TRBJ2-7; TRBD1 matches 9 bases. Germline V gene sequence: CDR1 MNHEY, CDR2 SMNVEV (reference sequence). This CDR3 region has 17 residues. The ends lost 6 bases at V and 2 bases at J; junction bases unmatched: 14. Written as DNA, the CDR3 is TGTGCCAGCAGGGCCAGGGACAGGGTAAAGTCAACCTACGAGCAGTACTTC. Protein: CASRARDRVKSTYEQYF.

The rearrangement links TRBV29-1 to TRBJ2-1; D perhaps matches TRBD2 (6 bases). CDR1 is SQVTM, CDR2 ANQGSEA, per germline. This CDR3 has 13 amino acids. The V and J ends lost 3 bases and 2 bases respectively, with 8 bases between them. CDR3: CSVDGGAYNEQFF. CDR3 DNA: TGCAGCGTTGACGGGGGAGCCTACAATGAGCAGTTCTTC.

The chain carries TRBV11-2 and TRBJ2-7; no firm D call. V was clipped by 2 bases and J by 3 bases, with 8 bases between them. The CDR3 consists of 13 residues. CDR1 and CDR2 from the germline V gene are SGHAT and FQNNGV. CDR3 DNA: TGTGCCAGCAGCTTAATCGTCAGCTACGAGCAGTACTTC. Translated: CASSLIVSYEQYF.

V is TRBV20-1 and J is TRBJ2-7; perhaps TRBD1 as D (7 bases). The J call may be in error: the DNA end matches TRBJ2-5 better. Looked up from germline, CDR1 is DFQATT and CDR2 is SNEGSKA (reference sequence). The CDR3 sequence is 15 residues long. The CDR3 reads CSARDPGGWVETQYF. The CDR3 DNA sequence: TGCAGTGCTAGAGACCCAGGGGGGTGGGTCGAGACCCAGTACTTC.